Below, 15 T cell receptor beta chains from the same sample are listed, as sequenced in a study of blood T cell repertoires in COVID-19 (dated by TCRdb to 2019 to 2021). Receptor amplification or capture employed the immunoSEQ multiplex PCR assay. Sourced from immuneACCESS, this table was stored by TCRdb with only in-frame sequences that have V and J called. A share of the clones is absent; for the studies checked, an unresolved V gene accounts for under half, and the remainder has no known explanation. The sample table holds tens of thousands of clones, of which roughly 82% were seen once. The top ten constitute under 20% of the sample. Sequences were obtained from peripheral blood. Receptors originate from a human donor in a cohort sampled during active COVID-19.

The chain recombines TRBV25-1 with TRBJ1-5; tentatively, D is TRBD1 (5 bases). The V end lost 1 base, the J end lost 4 bases, and 14 bases lay between the germline ends. The CDR3 has 16 amino acids. In germline, CDR1 is MGHDK, CDR2 SYGVNS. CDR3 protein: CASSESGRGGNQPQHF. CDR3 nucleotides: TGTGCCAGCAGTGAATCTGGGAGGGGCGGGAATCAGCCCCAGCATTTT.

The chain has TRBV5-5 and TRBJ1-1; D gene unclear. V was trimmed by 0 bases and J by 4 bases, leaving 13 bases between them. The germline V gene encodes CDR1 SGHKS and CDR2 YYEKEE (reference sequence). The CDR3 is 15 amino acids. CDR3 sequence reads: CASSLGPKKITEAFF. As DNA, the CDR3 is TGTGCCAGCAGCTTGGGCCCTAAGAAAATCACTGAAGCTTTCTTT.

The CDR3 DNA reads as TGTGCCATCAGCCTTGGCGGGACAGGTCATTCACCCCTCCACTTT. Residues: CAISLGGTGHSPLHF. The V gene is TRBV10-3, the J gene TRBJ1-6; 8 nucleotides agree with TRBD1. Per germline, CDR1 ENHRY and CDR2 SYGVKD. This CDR3 contains 15 residues. After removal of 6 bases from V and 8 bases from J, the junction contained 9 bases not matched to a gene.

The CDR3 region has the DNA TGTGCCAGTAGCCCCCGCCTAGGGGATCCCTACGAGCAGTACTTC. Its translation is CASSPRLGDPYEQYF. The rearrangement uses TRBV19 and TRBJ2-7; D might be TRBD1 (5 bases). Germline CDR1 is LNHDA and CDR2 is SQIVND (reference sequence). The CDR3 runs to 15 residues. V lost 6 bases, J lost 2 bases, and 17 bases lay in between.

V gene TRBV20-1 combines with J gene TRBJ2-2, with D perhaps matching TRBD2 (7 bases). The V gene lost 3 bases and the J gene lost 7 bases, with 12 bases spanning the gap. CDR1 and CDR2 (germline): DFQATT, SNEGSKA (reference sequence). This CDR3 has 13 amino acids. The CDR3, as DNA: TGCAGTGCTAGTGGCGGGGGCCACGGGGAGCTGTTTTTT. This codes for CSASGGGHGELFF.

The rearrangement links TRBV2 to TRBJ1-4; D remains unclear. CDR3 size: 14 residues. Trimming cost V 4 bases and J 0 bases, with 6 bases left between them. The germline gives CDR1 SNHLY, CDR2 FYNNEI. CDR3 sequence: CASSGVTTNEKLFF. CDR3 sequence (DNA): TGTGCCAGCAGTGGAGTTACAACTAATGAAAAACTGTTTTTT.

This chain uses TRBV3-1 (or the pseudogene TRBV3-2) with TRBJ1-5; D gene ambiguous. The CDR3 contains 17 residues. The ends were cut back, 2 bases at V and 2 bases at J, with 16 bases in the middle. The germline CDR1 and CDR2 sequences are LGHDT and YNNKEL (reference sequence). Here the CDR3 DNA reads TGTGCCAGCAGCCAAAACCCTTGGAAGCGGGGCAATCAGCCCCAGCATTTT. Its protein is CASSQNPWKRGNQPQHF.

This clone showed up just once. This chain joins TRBV5-1 and TRBJ2-6, with D uncertain. The V and J ends lost 7 bases and 4 bases respectively, with 12 bases between them. CDR1 is SGHRS, CDR2 YFSETQ, per germline. This CDR3 region has 14 residues. Here the CDR3 reads CASAPQSGANVLTF. CDR3 sequence (DNA): TGCGCCAGCGCTCCCCAGTCCGGGGCCAACGTCCTGACTTTC.

The rearrangement joins TRBV6-5 to TRBJ1-6, with a weak D call TRBD1 (6 bases). The germline V gene has CDR1 MNHEY and CDR2 SVGAGI. The CDR3 contains 16 residues. Trimming shortened V by 0 bases and J by 9 bases, and 15 bases separated the two germline ends. The CDR3 DNA is TGTGCCAGCAGTTACTCGCCGCAGGGGAAGGCTTCACCCCTCCACTTT. Amino acids: CASSYSPQGKASPLHF.

This chain joins TRBV12-5 and TRBJ1-1, with D hard to call. Deletions cut 2 bases from V and 0 bases from J, with 22 bases between. The CDR3 contains 19 residues. Looked up from germline, CDR1 is LGHNT and CDR2 is FRNRAP. The CDR3 DNA follows: TGTGCTAGTGGTTTGAGTGGGCGGGGATTGACATCATTGAACACTGAAGCTTTCTTT. Its protein product is CASGLSGRGLTSLNTEAFF.

This clone appeared a few times. The same CDR3 is also encoded by other DNA sequences in this sample. The chain uses TRBV4-3 and TRBJ2-3; no definite D call. V lost 4 bases and J lost 3, with 8 bases in between. Germline CDR1 is LGHNA and CDR2 is YSLEER. The CDR3 sequence is 13 residues long. In nucleotides, the CDR3 is TGCGCCAGCAGCCTCTTATTAACAGATACGCAGTATTTT. Protein sequence: CASSLLLTDTQYF.

The rearrangement links TRBV16 to TRBJ2-7, with D tentatively TRBD1 (7 bases). Per the germline V gene, CDR1 is KGHSY and CDR2 is FQNENV. V was clipped by 4 bases and J by 3 bases, with 10 bases between them. This CDR3 contains 13 residues. The CDR3 loop reads CASSPQGGYEQYF. The CDR3 DNA sequence: TGTGCCAGCAGCCCGCAGGGGGGCTACGAGCAGTACTTC.

The chain uses TRBV5-4 and TRBJ2-7; 8 positions agree with TRBD2. Germline-derived CDR1 and CDR2 are SGHNT and YYREEE (reference sequence). This CDR3 region has 15 residues. The J segment lost 2 bases and the V segment lost 3 bases, leaving 7 bases of the junction unmatched. CDR3 bases: TGTGCCAGCAGCTCTTATAGCGGGACTACCTACGAGCAGTACTTC. Protein sequence: CASSSYSGTTYEQYF.

The rearrangement links TRBV5-4 to TRBJ2-7; D is possibly TRBD1 (6 bases). This CDR3 spans 14 amino acids. Per germline, CDR1 SGHNT and CDR2 YYREEE (reference sequence). Deletions cut 1 base from V and 3 bases from J, with 11 bases between. The CDR3 region has the DNA TGTGCCAGCAGCTTGACAGGGCCCCTCTACGAGCAGTACTTC. This sequence encodes CASSLTGPLYEQYF. The variable domain in full, with the rest retrieved from reference TRBV5-4 and TRBJ2-7, is ETGVTQSPTHLIKTRGQQVTLRCSSQSGHNTVSWYQQALGQGPQFIFQYYREEENGRGNFPPRFSGLQFPNYSSELNVNALELDDSALYLCASSLTGPLYEQYFGPGTRLTVT.

V is TRBV30 and J is TRBJ2-7; D might be TRBD1 (5 bases). The CDR3 runs 14 residues. The V and J ends lost 7 bases and 0 bases respectively, with 16 bases between them. Germline CDR1 GTSNPN, CDR2 SVGIG (reference sequence). The DNA for the CDR3 is TGTGCCTTCTCGACAGTTTACAGCTCCTACGAGCAGTACTTC. This codes for CAFSTVYSSYEQYF.